This T cell receptor beta chain was obtained from a study of spatial heterogeneity in lung cancer. Time point denoted: sample taken at primary tumor resection. Researchers sequenced whole RNA taken from tumor, nontumor lung or frozen PBMC without sorting. In TCRdb, the 5' RACE reads were re-called with MiXCR into one record per CDR3 protein. The table lists around 63,000 distinct CDR3 sequences, around 8.4% of them singletons, with more than 12% in the top ten. CDR1 and CDR2 from the germline V gene are LGHNT and FRNRAP. CDR3 length: 15 residues. Trimming shortened V by 0 bases and J by 8 bases, and 14 bases separated the two germline ends.

The chain uses TRBV12-5 and TRBJ2-1; D possibly uses TRBD1 or TRBD2 (5 bases each). The sequencing here drew on PBMCs, taken at surgery. This TCR was recovered from a female donor with early-stage non-small cell lung cancer. CDR3 sequence (DNA): TGTGCTAGTGGTTTGGTACTAGGGGCTCCGGATGAGCAGTTCTTC. Translating gives CASGLVLGAPDEQFF.